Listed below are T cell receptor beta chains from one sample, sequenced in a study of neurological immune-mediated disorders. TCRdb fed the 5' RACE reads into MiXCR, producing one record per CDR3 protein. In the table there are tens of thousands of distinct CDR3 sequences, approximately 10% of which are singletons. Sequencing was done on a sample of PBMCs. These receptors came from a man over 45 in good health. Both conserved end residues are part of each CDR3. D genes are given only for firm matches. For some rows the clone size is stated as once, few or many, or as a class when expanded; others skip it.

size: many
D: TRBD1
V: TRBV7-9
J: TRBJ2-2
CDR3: CASSSGTGTGMTGELFF

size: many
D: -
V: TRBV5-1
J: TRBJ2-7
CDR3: CASSFERNSYEQYF

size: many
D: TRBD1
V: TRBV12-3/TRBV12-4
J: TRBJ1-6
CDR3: CASRFGTVSSPLHF

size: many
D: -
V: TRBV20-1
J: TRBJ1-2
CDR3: CSAIPPRGEGYTF

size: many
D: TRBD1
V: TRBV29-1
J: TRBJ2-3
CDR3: CSFRTGPTDTQYF

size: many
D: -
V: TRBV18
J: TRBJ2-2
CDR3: CASSPGRPGELFF

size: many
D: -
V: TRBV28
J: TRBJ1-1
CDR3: CASSPTPGTNLNTEAFF

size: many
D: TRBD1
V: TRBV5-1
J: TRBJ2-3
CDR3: CASSLTGQGAGDTQYF

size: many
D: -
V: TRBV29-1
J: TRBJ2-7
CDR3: CSVDESGTGTYEQYF

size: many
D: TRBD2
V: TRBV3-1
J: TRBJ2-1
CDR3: CASSQGTRSPQFF

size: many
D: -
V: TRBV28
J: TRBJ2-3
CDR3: CASSLYGSTDTQYF

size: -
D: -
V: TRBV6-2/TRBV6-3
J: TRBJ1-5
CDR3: CATRWAGDQPQHF

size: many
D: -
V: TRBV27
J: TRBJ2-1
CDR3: CATEIPKWFYNEQFF

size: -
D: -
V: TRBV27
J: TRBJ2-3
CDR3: CVSRVTAITDTQYF

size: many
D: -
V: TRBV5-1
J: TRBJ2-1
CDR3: CASSLGGGRSEQFF

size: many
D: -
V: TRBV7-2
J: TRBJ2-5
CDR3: CASSRGLLETQYF

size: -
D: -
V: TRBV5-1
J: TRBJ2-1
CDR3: CASRRRPLSYNEQFF

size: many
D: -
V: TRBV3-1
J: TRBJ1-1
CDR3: CASSRGRESMNTEAFF

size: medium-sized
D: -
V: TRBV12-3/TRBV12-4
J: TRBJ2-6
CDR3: CASSLRGANVLTF

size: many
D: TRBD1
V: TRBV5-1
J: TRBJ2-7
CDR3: CASSVTGDYEQYF

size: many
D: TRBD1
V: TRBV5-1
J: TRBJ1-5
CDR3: CASSPGQASNQPQHF

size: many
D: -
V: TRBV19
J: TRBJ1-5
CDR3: CASSHLGDQPQHF

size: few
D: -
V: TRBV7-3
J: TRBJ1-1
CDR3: CASSFVTNTEAFF

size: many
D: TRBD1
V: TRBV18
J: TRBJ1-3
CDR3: CASSPGQGTIYF

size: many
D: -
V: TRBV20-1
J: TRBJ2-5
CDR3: CSARMGVQETQYF

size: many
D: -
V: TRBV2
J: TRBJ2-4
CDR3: CASSGLGNIQYF

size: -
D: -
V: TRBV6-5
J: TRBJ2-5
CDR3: CASSSTRETQYF

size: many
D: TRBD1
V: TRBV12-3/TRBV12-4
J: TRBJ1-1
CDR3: CASSLGQAMNTEAFF